A selection of T cell receptor beta chains follows, all from one sample in a study of blood T cell repertoires in COVID-19. Sequenced by immunoSEQ multiplex PCR; TCRdb stores in-frame clones only, minus some. The sample lists about 150,000 clones; roughly 80% were seen once. Sample: PBMCs or T cells enriched from blood (not recorded which). The receptors come from a woman in her 50s who had recovered from COVID-19. CDR3s include the opening cysteine and the closing phenylalanine or tryptophan. Fields, in order: V gene, clone size, J gene, D gene, CDR3 DNA, CDR3 protein. D genes are given only for firm matches. Only part of the rows carry a size: once, few, many, or a class if the clone is expanded.

TRBV6-4,-,TRBJ2-7,-,TGTGCCAGCAGGGCCGGCACAGGGTCCTACGAGCAGTACTTC,CASRAGTGSYEQYF
TRBV28,-,TRBJ1-5,-,TGTGCCAGCAGTTCATCCAGCGTTCAGCCCCAGCATTTT,CASSSSSVQPQHF
TRBV25-1,-,TRBJ2-1,TRBD1,TGTGCCAGCAGTGAATTTGGGACAGGGGATGAGCAGTTCTTC,CASSEFGTGDEQFF
TRBV7-2,-,TRBJ1-5,-,TGTGCCAGCAGCTTATTCCCAGGGGAGCCCCAGCCCCAGCATTTT,CASSLFPGEPQPQHF
TRBV7-9,-,TRBJ2-1,TRBD1,TGTGCCAGCAGCTTATCGCGGAGAGGGGGCTACTACAATGAGCAGTTCTTC,CASSLSRRGGYYNEQFF
TRBV18,-,TRBJ1-6,-,TGTGCCAGCTCACAAAGACAGTACGGTTCACCCCTCCACTTT,CASSQRQYGSPLHF
TRBV10-2,-,TRBJ2-1,TRBD2,TGCGCCAGCAGTGAGTTCGGGGGGGGCCTGGGTGAGCAGTTCTTC,CASSEFGGGLGEQFF
TRBV6-1,-,TRBJ1-6,TRBD1,TGTGCCAGCAGTGACGACAGGGGGAATTCACCCCTCCACTTT,CASSDDRGNSPLHF
TRBV24-1,few,TRBJ2-1,-,TGTGCCACCGAGACAGCCTACAATGAGCAGTTCTTC,CATETAYNEQFF
TRBV24-1,-,TRBJ1-5,TRBD1,TGTGCCACCAGTGATGGGGGACAGGGAAGCAATCAGCCCCAGCATTTT,CATSDGGQGSNQPQHF
TRBV5-1,-,TRBJ2-2,TRBD1,TGCGCCAGCAGCTTCCGGGACAGGGTTTACACCGGGGAGCTGTTTTTT,CASSFRDRVYTGELFF
TRBV5-1,-,TRBJ1-5,-,TGCGCCAGCAGTCAGGGATCCCCCCGGTCGCCCCAGCATTTT,CASSQGSPRSPQHF
TRBV28,-,TRBJ1-5,-,TGTGCCAGCAGTTTTCGTTCGGGTAGCAATCAGCCCCAGCATTTT,CASSFRSGSNQPQHF
TRBV6-5,-,TRBJ2-1,-,TGTGCCAGCAGTTACGGACAGCTCGATGAGCAGTTCTTC,CASSYGQLDEQFF
TRBV7-2,-,TRBJ1-2,-,TGTGCCAGCAGCCCACCACAGGGTTATGGCTACACCTTC,CASSPPQGYGYTF
TRBV7-9,once,TRBJ1-2,-,TGTGCCAGCACCCTGGCCGGAGATAGTTATGGCTACACCTTC,CASTLAGDSYGYTF
TRBV19,many,TRBJ2-5,-,TGTGCCAGTAGTATAGCCGGAGAGACCCAGTACTTC,CASSIAGETQYF
TRBV11-3,-,TRBJ1-1,-,TGTGCCAGCAGCCGAGGGGGGGGCGGTACTATGAACACTGAAGCTTTCTTT,CASSRGGGGTMNTEAFF
TRBV7-9,once,TRBJ1-2,-,TGTGCCAGCAGCTTTCGAACAGGCCCCTATGGCTACACCTTC,CASSFRTGPYGYTF
TRBV27,-,TRBJ1-1,TRBD1,TGTGCCAGCAGTCCAGGGGGCCCCCTACTGAACACTGAAGCTTTCTTT,CASSPGGPLLNTEAFF
TRBV25-1,-,TRBJ1-5,-,TGTGCCAGTCCACAGGTTCGCAATCAGCCCCAGCATTTT,CASPQVRNQPQHF
TRBV5-1,few,TRBJ1-2,-,TGCGCCAGCAGCTTGGTCTCGGGTGAGGCCCACTTC,CASSLVSGEAHF
TRBV4-1,-,TRBJ1-5,-,TGCGCCAGCAGCCAAGAAGGACACCCCAATCAGCCCCAGCATTTT,CASSQEGHPNQPQHF
TRBV7-2,-,TRBJ2-3,-,TGTGCCAGCAGCTCAGGGGGGAGCGCAGATACGCAGTATTTT,CASSSGGSADTQYF
TRBV19,-,TRBJ1-2,TRBD1,TGTGCCAGTAGTCAAAGACAGGGAGAATATGGCTACACCTTC,CASSQRQGEYGYTF
TRBV2,-,TRBJ1-1,TRBD1,TGTGCCAGCATAGAAATGACAGGGTACACTGAAGCTTTCTTT,CASIEMTGYTEAFF
TRBV7-9,once,TRBJ2-5,-,TGTGCCAGCGGAAATAGCGGCTATCCACAAGAGACCCAGTACTTC,CASGNSGYPQETQYF
TRBV6-4,-,TRBJ2-1,TRBD2,TGTGCCAGCAGTAATGGACTAGCGGGGGGACCCTACAATGAGCAGTTCTTC,CASSNGLAGGPYNEQFF
TRBV19,once,TRBJ2-3,TRBD1,TGTGCCAGTAGTTCTCTCGTCGGGACAGAGCAGTATTTT,CASSSLVGTEQYF
TRBV7-8,-,TRBJ2-5,-,TGTGCCAGCAGCTTAGGAGTGACCCCGGGGGAGACCCAGTACTTC,CASSLGVTPGETQYF
TRBV20-1,few,TRBJ1-1,-,TGCAGTGTGGCAAACACTGAAGCTTTCTTT,CSVANTEAFF